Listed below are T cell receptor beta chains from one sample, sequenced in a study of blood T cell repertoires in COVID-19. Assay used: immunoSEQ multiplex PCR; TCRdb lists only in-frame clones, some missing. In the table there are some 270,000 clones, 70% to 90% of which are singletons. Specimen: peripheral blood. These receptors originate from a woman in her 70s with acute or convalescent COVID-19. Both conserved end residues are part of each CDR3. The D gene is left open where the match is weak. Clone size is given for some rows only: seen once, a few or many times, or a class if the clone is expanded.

TGTGCCAGAAGCTTCCGTCCAGGGCTGAACACTGAAGCTTTCTTT	CARSFRPGLNTEAFF	TRBV5-3	TRBJ1-1	.	.
TGTGCCAGCAGTTGGGGAGGGTACGAGCAGTACTTC	CASSWGGYEQYF	TRBV28	TRBJ2-7	.	TRBD2
TGTGCCAGCAGGGAAGGGAGGAATGGCTACACCTTC	CASREGRNGYTF	TRBV6-1	TRBJ1-2	.	.
TGTGCCACCTACCAAACAGGCCCCTATGGCTACACCTTC	CATYQTGPYGYTF	TRBV2	TRBJ1-2	.	.
TGTGCCAGCAGTGCCGGGACAGGGGAAAGCAGGACTAACTATGGCTACACCTTC	CASSAGTGESRTNYGYTF	TRBV2	TRBJ1-2	.	TRBD1
TGTGCCAGCAGTTTAGCCTATCAGCCCCAGCATTTT	CASSLAYQPQHF	TRBV12-3/TRBV12-4	TRBJ1-5	.	.
TGTGCCAGCAGCTCCGCGGGGGTGAACACCGGGGAGCTGTTTTTT	CASSSAGVNTGELFF	TRBV7-9	TRBJ2-2	.	TRBD2
TGCGCCAGCAGCTTCTTACAGGGGGAGATAGATACGCAGTATTTT	CASSFLQGEIDTQYF	TRBV5-1	TRBJ2-3	.	TRBD1
TGTGCCAGCTCAACGGGGGCGGGGGCGTTAGCTGAAGCTTTCTTT	CASSTGAGALAEAFF	TRBV18	TRBJ1-1	.	.
TGTGCCAGCAGTTACTCTTCACAGGGTAATGAAAAACTGTTTTTT	CASSYSSQGNEKLFF	TRBV6-5	TRBJ1-4	once	.
TGCGCCAGCAGCTGGGCAGCGGGGGGAACAGATACGCAGTATTTT	CASSWAAGGTDTQYF	TRBV5-1	TRBJ2-3	.	TRBD2
TGTGCCAGCAGGGCAGTGTATGGCTACACCTTC	CASRAVYGYTF	TRBV27	TRBJ1-2	.	.
TGCGCCAGCAGCCGGCAAGAGACCCAGTACTTC	CASSRQETQYF	TRBV5-1	TRBJ2-5	.	.
TGCGCCAGCAGCGACACGCCGCGGGCCTCGGAGCACTATGGCTACACCTTC	CASSDTPRASEHYGYTF	TRBV4-1	TRBJ1-2	.	.
TGTGCCATCAGAGACAGGCCGAACACTGAAGCTTTCTTT	CAIRDRPNTEAFF	TRBV10-3	TRBJ1-1	once	.
TGTGCCAGTTCCCTTCTCCCCGGGACAACTGGAAACACCATATATTTT	CASSLLPGTTGNTIYF	TRBV2	TRBJ1-3	once	.
TGTGCCAGCTCACCGAACAGGGGGAATTCACCCCTCCACTTT	CASSPNRGNSPLHF	TRBV18	TRBJ1-6	few	TRBD1
TGTGCCAGCAGCGCAGTGACAGGGGGCGATCTTGGCTACACCTTC	CASSAVTGGDLGYTF	TRBV9	TRBJ1-2	.	TRBD1
TGTGCCAGTAGTATACAGGGGGATGGCTACACCTTC	CASSIQGDGYTF	TRBV19	TRBJ1-2	.	TRBD1
TGTGCCAGCTTCCGGGATCCAAATTCACCCCTCCACTTT	CASFRDPNSPLHF	TRBV2	TRBJ1-6	.	.
TGTGCCAGCTGCGACAGGGGGCGGACTAATGAAAAACTGTTTTTT	CASCDRGRTNEKLFF	TRBV28	TRBJ1-4	.	TRBD1
TGTGCCAGCAACCCGGGGGGGTTCACCTATGGCTACACCTTC	CASNPGGFTYGYTF	TRBV7-3	TRBJ1-2	.	.
TGTGCCAGCAGCTTAGGCGGACAGGTTGAAGCTTTCTTT	CASSLGGQVEAFF	TRBV11-2	TRBJ1-1	few	TRBD1
TGTGCCAGCAGCCCAACCCCGGACAGGCGGGGGGACACTGAAGCTTTCTTT	CASSPTPDRRGDTEAFF	TRBV7-2	TRBJ1-1	.	TRBD1
TGTGCCAGCGCAGTCGGGAGGACAGATACGCAGTATTTT	CASAVGRTDTQYF	TRBV12-3/TRBV12-4	TRBJ2-3	.	TRBD2
TGTGCCAGCAGTTTGGGCAGGGTCTATGGCTACACCTTC	CASSLGRVYGYTF	TRBV28	TRBJ1-2	.	.
TGTGCCATCCCAAACCGGGACACACACACCGGGGAGCTGTTTTTT	CAIPNRDTHTGELFF	TRBV6-5	TRBJ2-2	.	.
TGTGCCAGCAGTTACTCGAACCCTAGCGGGGGTTACGAGCAGTACTTC	CASSYSNPSGGYEQYF	TRBV6-6	TRBJ2-7	.	TRBD2
TGTGCCAGTAGTGCCTTCCAGGGGACAAGCTCCTACAATGAGCAGTTCTTC	CASSAFQGTSSYNEQFF	TRBV19	TRBJ2-1	few	.
TGTGCCAGCAGCCAGCGGGGGAGCACAGATACGCAGTATTTT	CASSQRGSTDTQYF	TRBV5-4	TRBJ2-3	once	TRBD2
TGTGCCACCAGCAGAGATCACGGGGGAGGCCCCTACGAGCAGTACTTC	CATSRDHGGGPYEQYF	TRBV15	TRBJ2-7	.	.
TGTGCCAGCAGCCGAGACAGCACTGAAGCTTTCTTT	CASSRDSTEAFF	TRBV13	TRBJ1-1	.	.
TGTGCCAGTAGTATAGGAGGTAGCACAGATACGCAGTATTTT	CASSIGGSTDTQYF	TRBV19	TRBJ2-3	.	.
TGTGCCAGCAGGTTTAACAGGGGGCCGAACTATGGCTACACCTTC	CASRFNRGPNYGYTF	TRBV2	TRBJ1-2	once	TRBD1
TGTGCCAGCAGCTGGGACAGGGTTCTTAACACTGAAGCTTTCTTT	CASSWDRVLNTEAFF	TRBV7-9	TRBJ1-1	.	TRBD1
TGTGCCAGCAGCTTGGCCAGTAGAATGGGGGGGAACTATGGCTACACCTTC	CASSLASRMGGNYGYTF	TRBV5-4	TRBJ1-2	.	.
TGTGCCAGCAGCTCTTTTTCGGCGGCGGTAAACACCATATATTTT	CASSSFSAAVNTIYF	TRBV11-2	TRBJ1-3	.	.
TGTGCCAGCAGCTTATTACGAGACACTGAAGCTTTCTTT	CASSLLRDTEAFF	TRBV7-3	TRBJ1-1	.	.
TGTGCTAGTGGTTTCGCAGGGTGGGGAAACATTCAGTACTTC	CASGFAGWGNIQYF	TRBV12-5	TRBJ2-4	.	.